The 25 T cell receptor beta chains reported below all come from one sample, sequenced in a study of T cell responses to AZD1222 COVID-19 vaccine. Assay used: immunoSEQ multiplex PCR; TCRdb lists only in-frame clones, some missing. The data hold some 130,000 clones, with 88% observed a single time. The sequences come from peripheral blood, collected on day 0 of AZD1222 vaccination. The receptor source for this set is an adult in good health.

V usage is TRBV29-1 and J usage is TRBJ2-5; TRBD1 might be the D (6 bases). This CDR3 is 12 amino acids long. V was clipped by 6 bases and J by 5 bases, with 13 bases between them. The germline V gene has CDR1 SQVTM and CDR2 ANQGSEA. The CDR3 nucleotides are TGCAGCGTGGGACATATAACGGAGACCCAGTACTTC. Translated: CSVGHITETQYF.

The rearrangement uses TRBV19 and TRBJ2-3, with 9 bases lining up with TRBD1. The V gene's germline CDR1 is LNHDA and CDR2 SQIVND (reference sequence). Trimming at V came to 0 bases and at J to 0 bases, leaving 1 base not matched to a gene. The CDR3 loop spans 16 amino acids. In DNA, the CDR3 is TGTGCCAGTAGTATAGAGGGGACAGGGAGCACAGATACGCAGTATTTT. Its protein product is CASSIEGTGSTDTQYF. The full variable domain, in which reference TRBV19 and TRBJ2-3 provide the parts outside the CDR3, is DGGITQSPKYLFRKEGQNVTLSCEQNLNHDAMYWYRQDPGQGLRLIYYSQIVNDFQKGDIAEGYSVSREKKESFPLTVTSAQKNPTAFYLCASSIEGTGSTDTQYFGPGTRLTVL.

The rearrangement uses TRBV5-1 and TRBJ2-5; 7 bases are shared with TRBD1. Per the germline V gene, CDR1 is SGHRS and CDR2 is YFSETQ. The J segment lost 4 bases and the V segment lost 1 base, leaving 10 bases of the junction unmatched. The CDR3 runs 16 residues. CDR3 loop: CASSLRSGGLGETQYF. The CDR3 DNA is TGCGCCAGCAGCTTGAGGTCAGGGGGTTTGGGAGAGACCCAGTACTTC.

This clone was detected only once. The rearrangement joins TRBV15 to TRBJ1-1; maybe TRBD1 (5 bases). Trimming removed 8 bases from V and 5 bases from J, with 12 bases in between. The CDR3 covers 12 residues. Germline V gives CDR1 LNHNV, CDR2 YYDKDF (reference sequence). CDR3 region: CATSWQGTEAFF. CDR3 sequence (DNA): TGTGCCACCTCGTGGCAGGGAACTGAAGCTTTCTTT.

V and J are TRBV6-1 and TRBJ2-6; D unclear. V lost 4 bases and J 2 bases, leaving 15 bases between the germline ends. Per the germline V gene, CDR1 is MNHNS and CDR2 is SASEGT. The length of the CDR3 is 17 residues. The CDR3: CASSARPISAGANVLTF. DNA of the CDR3: TGTGCCAGCAGTGCAAGACCTATTTCCGCTGGGGCCAACGTCCTGACTTTC.

The chain has TRBV6-5 and TRBJ2-7, with D tentatively TRBD1 (7 bases). V lost 4 bases and J 9 bases, leaving 16 bases between the germline ends. Per the germline V gene, CDR1 is MNHEY and CDR2 is SVGAGI. This CDR3 has 13 amino acids. This CDR3 reads CASSSPRGDGQYF. The CDR3 DNA follows: TGTGCCAGCAGTTCCCCCAGGGGGGACGGGCAGTACTTC.

This chain connects TRBV6-4 to TRBJ1-5; D is undetermined. CDR3 length: 14 amino acids. Trimming cost V 5 bases and J 2 bases, with 10 bases left between them. The germline V gene encodes CDR1 MRHNA and CDR2 SNTAGT. CDR3 sequence (DNA): TGTGCCAGCAGTATCAGTGGGGGCAATCAGCCCCAGCATTTT. Protein: CASSISGGNQPQHF.

The chain is built from TRBV19 and TRBJ2-3; 7 bases are a match to TRBD2. This CDR3 is 15 amino acids long. Per germline, CDR1 LNHDA and CDR2 SQIVND (reference sequence). J was trimmed by 0 bases and V by 5 bases; bases with no gene match: 5. CDR3 in DNA: TGTGCCAGTAGTTTCGGGCGGGGGAGCACAGATACGCAGTATTTT. The encoded protein is CASSFGRGSTDTQYF. Complete variable domain (other parts from reference TRBV19 and TRBJ2-3): DGGITQSPKYLFRKEGQNVTLSCEQNLNHDAMYWYRQDPGQGLRLIYYSQIVNDFQKGDIAEGYSVSREKKESFPLTVTSAQKNPTAFYLCASSFGRGSTDTQYFGPGTRLTVL.

The rearrangement joins TRBV11-3 to TRBJ2-1; a weak D match, TRBD2 (6 bases). This CDR3 comprises 12 residues. Per the germline V gene, CDR1 is SGHNT and CDR2 is YENEEA. V dropped 1 base and J dropped 15 bases, with 13 bases sitting between them. For the CDR3, the DNA is TGTGCCAGCAGCTTAGGTCGGGGGACCCCGTTCTTC. Protein product: CASSLGRGTPFF.

CDR3: CASSEGQYNSPLHF. The CDR3 nucleotides read TGTGCCAGCAGCGAGGGACAGTATAATTCACCCCTCCACTTT. This chain uses TRBV9 with TRBJ1-6, with 7 bases aligning to TRBD1. V was clipped by 3 bases and J by 4 bases; unmatched bases: 1. Germline-derived CDR1 and CDR2 are SGDLS and YYNGEE. The CDR3 covers 14 residues.

The chain uses TRBV19 and TRBJ1-3; D gene unclear. The CDR3 consists of 16 residues. Germline V gene lookup returns CDR1 LNHDA and CDR2 SQIVND (reference sequence). The ends were cut back, 5 bases at V and 9 bases at J, with 23 bases in the middle. CDR3: CASSPSWQVDRGTIYF. CDR3 sequence (DNA): TGTGCCAGTAGTCCAAGTTGGCAGGTAGATCGGGGCACCATATATTTT.

This chain joins TRBV7-2 and TRBJ1-1, with D unresolved. This CDR3 has 15 amino acids. The germline gives CDR1 SGHTA, CDR2 FQGNSA. V shed 3 bases and J shed 1 base, with 12 bases lying between them. The CDR3 protein is CASSFGPGENTEAFF. Here the CDR3 DNA reads TGTGCCAGCAGCTTTGGGCCCGGTGAGAACACTGAAGCTTTCTTT. The full variable domain, rest sourced from reference TRBV7-2 and TRBJ1-1, is GAGVSQSPSNKVTEKGKDVELRCDPISGHTALYWYRQSLGQGLEFLIYFQGNSAPDKSGLPSDRFSAERTGGSVSTLTIQRTQQEDSAVYLCASSFGPGENTEAFFGQGTRLTVV.

The V and J genes are TRBV5-1 and TRBJ1-2; tentatively, D is TRBD1 (6 bases). V lost 5 bases and J 4 bases, leaving 15 bases between the germline ends. CDR3 length equals 14 residues. Per the germline V gene, CDR1 is SGHRS and CDR2 is YFSETQ. The DNA for the CDR3 is TGCGCCAGCAGTCTTACCGGGACATCCTATGGCTACACCTTC. Amino acids: CASSLTGTSYGYTF.

This sequence joins TRBV5-4 and TRBJ1-3; the match to TRBD1 covers 11 bases. CDR1 and CDR2 from the germline V gene are SGHNT and YYREEE (reference sequence). The V gene end was trimmed by 3 bases and the J gene end by 4 bases; junction bases not matched to a gene: 9. There are 17 residues in the CDR3. Written as DNA, the CDR3 is TGTGCCAGCAGCTCACCGGGACAGGGGGTAACGGGAAACACCATATATTTT. It encodes CASSSPGQGVTGNTIYF.

The chain uses TRBV7-8 and TRBJ1-1; 10 nucleotides match TRBD1. V shed 3 bases, J shed 4 bases, and the junction held 8 bases outside the gene matches. CDR1 and CDR2 (germline): SGHVS, FQNEAQ. The CDR3 totals 16 residues. The CDR3 region has the DNA TGTGCCAGCAGCTTGCCCCGGACAGGGGGGGGCACTGAAGCTTTCTTT. It yields the protein CASSLPRTGGGTEAFF.

This sequence joins TRBV19 and TRBJ1-2; D remains ambiguous. CDR3 length equals 13 residues. Trimming removed 7 bases from V and 2 bases from J, with 11 bases in between. Per germline, CDR1 LNHDA and CDR2 SQIVND (reference sequence). DNA of the CDR3: TGTGCCAGTACTACCGACGAGAACTATGGCTACACCTTC. Translated, it gives CASTTDENYGYTF.

The chain employs TRBV7-3 and TRBJ2-1, with TRBD1 identical over 10 bases. The germline V gene encodes CDR1 SGHTA and CDR2 FQGTGA. The CDR3 runs to 14 residues. With 2 bases clipped from V and 8 bases from J, the junction kept 3 bases outside the gene matches. The CDR3 DNA reads TGTGCCAGCAGCTTAGGGGACAGGGGCTATGAGCAGTTCTTC. It is translated as CASSLGDRGYEQFF.

The chain uses TRBV7-8 and TRBJ2-1, with a possible D match to TRBD2 (7 bases). The length of the CDR3 is 17 residues. Germline V CDR1 and CDR2: SGHVS, FQNEAQ. The germline V and J ends were trimmed by 2 bases and 0 bases, with 14 bases remaining between them. The chain's CDR3 is CASSLWYAGASYNEQFF. As DNA, the CDR3 is TGTGCCAGCAGCTTATGGTATGCGGGGGCCTCCTACAATGAGCAGTTCTTC.

This clone turned up a few times. This sequence joins TRBV5-6 and TRBJ2-5, with D possibly being TRBD1 (7 bases). Germline values: CDR1 SGHDT, CDR2 YYEEEE. The V end lost 0 bases, the J end lost 4 bases, and 13 bases lay between the germline ends. The CDR3 spans 15 residues. The CDR3 DNA follows: TGTGCCAGCAGCTTGGGGGCAGGGGGAGGAGAGACCCAGTACTTC. It codes for CASSLGAGGGETQYF.

The chain couples TRBV19 to TRBJ1-4; 11 positions agree with TRBD1. Germline values: CDR1 LNHDA, CDR2 SQIVND (reference sequence). The CDR3 totals 14 residues. The V and J ends lost 5 bases and 10 bases, in that order; junction bases with no gene match: 6. In DNA form, the CDR3 reads TGTGCCAGTAGTCTAGGGACAGGGGGAGTAAAACTGTTTTTT. Translating it yields CASSLGTGGVKLFF.

The chain links TRBV11-2 to TRBJ2-2, with D hard to call. CDR3 length: 14 amino acids. V dropped 1 base and J dropped 7 bases, with 10 bases sitting between them. Germline assignment: CDR1 SGHAT and CDR2 FQNNGV. In DNA, the CDR3 is TGTGCCAGCAGCTTAGTAAGAACAGACGGGGAGCTGTTTTTT. Its protein is CASSLVRTDGELFF.

In this sample, this clone turned up once. The genes are TRBV7-8 and TRBJ2-2; TRBD1 matches at 7 bases. The junction had 6 bases not matched to a gene; V was cut back by 0 bases and J by 5 bases. This CDR3 has 16 amino acids. Per germline, CDR1 SGHVS and CDR2 FQNEAQ. The CDR3 DNA sequence: TGTGCCAGCAGCTTAGCCGCGGCAGGGGGTACCGGGGAGCTGTTTTTT. It is translated as CASSLAAAGGTGELFF.

This rearrangement joins TRBV7-9 to TRBJ2-1; tentatively, D is TRBD1 (6 bases). This CDR3 has 15 residues. Germline assignment: CDR1 SEHNR and CDR2 FQNEAQ (reference sequence). V was clipped by 2 bases and J by 3 bases, with 11 bases between them. DNA of the CDR3: TGTGCCAGCAGCTTAAGGGGGAAAAGCTACAATGAGCAGTTCTTC. Its protein product is CASSLRGKSYNEQFF.

V and J are TRBV6-7 and TRBJ2-5; 9 positions match TRBD1. TRBV6-7 falls under the ORF class, with uncertain function. The trim removed 3 bases at V and 1 base at J, leaving 6 bases unmatched. This CDR3 contains 16 residues. CDR3 nucleotides: TGTGCCAGCAGTTATGCCGGGACAGGGTCCCAAGAGACCCAGTACTTC. As protein: CASSYAGTGSQETQYF.

V and J are TRBV6-2 or TRBV6-3 and TRBJ2-5; D unresolved. The CDR3 is 13 amino acids. Germline CDR1 MNHEY, CDR2 SVGEGT. V was clipped by 3 bases and J by 5 bases, with 10 bases between them. The CDR3 DNA is TGTGCCAGCAGTTATACGGACCCGGAGACCCAGTACTTC. It yields the protein CASSYTDPETQYF.